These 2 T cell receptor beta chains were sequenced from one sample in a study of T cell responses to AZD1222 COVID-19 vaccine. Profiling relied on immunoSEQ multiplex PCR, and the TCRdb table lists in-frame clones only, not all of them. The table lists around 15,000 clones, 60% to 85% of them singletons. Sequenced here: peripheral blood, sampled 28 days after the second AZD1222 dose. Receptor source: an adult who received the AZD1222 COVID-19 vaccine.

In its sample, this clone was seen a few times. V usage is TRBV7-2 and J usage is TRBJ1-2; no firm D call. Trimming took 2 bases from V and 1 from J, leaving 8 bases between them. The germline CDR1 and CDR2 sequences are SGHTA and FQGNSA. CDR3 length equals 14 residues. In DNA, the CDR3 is TGTGCCAGCAGCTTAAGACAAATTAACTATGGCTACACCTTC. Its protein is CASSLRQINYGYTF.

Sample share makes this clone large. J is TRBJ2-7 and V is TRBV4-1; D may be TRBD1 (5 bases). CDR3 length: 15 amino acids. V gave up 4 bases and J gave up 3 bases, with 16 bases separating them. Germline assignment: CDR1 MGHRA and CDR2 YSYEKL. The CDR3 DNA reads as TGCGCCAGCAGCCCAGGGATTGGAGAAGGCTACGAGCAGTACTTC. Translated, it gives CASSPGIGEGYEQYF.